This TCR beta chain was identified during a study of cytomegalovirus exposure and HLA in healthy donors (dated by TCRdb to the late 2010s). As for the study more broadly: An earlier analysis of roughly 500 of the donors reported about 260 Gb of sequence data and 100 million to 120 million unique TCR beta sequences obtained from about 200 million T cells. Besides the first cohort of around 670 subjects, a separate validation cohort made up of 120 or so different subjects was used. Using immunosequencing, the study profiled T cell repertoires from about 650 subjects and related those repertoires to cytomegalovirus serostatus. Rather than drawing on any new phenotypic data, the later analysis identified candidate immune exposures from TCR beta sequences and the way those sequences occurred across donors. Across some 400 genotyped donors of the cohort, an average of roughly 230,000 unique TCR beta nucleotide sequences per donor were sequenced, and roughly 18% of those sequences were non-productive. In a later analysis, previously published TCR beta repertoires from about 670 donors were re-analyzed and high-resolution HLA genotyping was added so that TCR occurrence patterns could be studied. Class I and class II HLA loci were covered by the typing at four-digit resolution. An early release that covered about 600 HLA-typed donors contained around 300 gigabases of sequencing data and 75 million to 100 million unique TCR sequences. An earlier analysis of more than 450 of the donors used high-throughput TCR beta sequencing to judge whether each TCR beta V gene segment behaved as functional or pseudogenic. The study was designed to test whether signatures of past pathogen exposure could be identified by cataloging public T cell receptors. A later genetic analysis took genome-wide SNP genotypes for about 55% of the 666 donors and used that subset as a discovery cohort. Donor age, sex, ethnicity and CMV serostatus were compiled together with the repertoire data. About five DR-DQ haplotypes were treated as single units for association and clustering because of strong linkage in the cohort. The study combined high-throughput TCR immunosequencing, statistical association of individual TCRs with disease status, and machine learning to predict cytomegalovirus infection status. The number of typed donors differed by locus: about 629-630 for A, B, C, DRB1 and DQB1; some 500 for DQA1; around 610 for DPA1; and some 470 for DPB1. All discovery cohort repertoires had been generated using a single sequencing platform. Of the approximately 400 genotyped donors, roughly 85% fell in the genetic ancestry cluster associated with self-reported Caucasian donors.

Overall study results and their limits: In a later analysis, HLA-associated TCR beta chains were found to be more clonally expanded and to have lower generation probabilities than equally common non-associated chains. Some IMGT-functional V segments, including TRBV6-2 and TRBV6-3, could not be distinguished by the 87-base-pair reads and were therefore excluded. According to a later analysis, parvovirus B19, influenza, CMV and Epstein-Barr virus appeared linked to several top co-occurrence clusters. Because some donors lacked HLA typing at each locus, the association tests relied only on the typed subset. In vitro tests confirmed that a few of the cytomegalovirus-associated TCR beta chains recognize cytomegalovirus antigens. A further reported finding was that TCR beta sequences accurately predicted the HLA-A and HLA-B alleles for most subjects in the first cohort. The classifier was reported to diagnose cytomegalovirus status with high specificity and sensitivity in both the original cohort and the validation cohort. The sequencing pipeline was judged likely to have produced a cluster of highly shared sequence variants as a technical artifact. At a false discovery rate of 0.05, a later analysis linked 15,000 to 20,000 TCR beta sequences to specific HLA alleles. Correlated functional status among segregating V segments might reflect linkage disequilibrium, but an unknown experimental factor could not be ruled out. CMV serostatus was the only immune exposure information available for the cohort. In the study, around 150 TCR beta chains were listed as associated with cytomegalovirus. While some public TCRs were present in many individuals, most TCR sequences turned up only very rarely across donors. A later genetic analysis reported fewer N-insertions in productive TCRs among donors in an Asian-associated ancestry cluster than the roughly 670-donor mean. The earlier analysis of about 600 of the donors excluded about 16 rarely observed V segments, including chromosome 9 orphons, because counts were too low. In an earlier analysis of more than 500 of the donors, most TCR beta V segments appeared in productive rearrangements about 87% or about 30% of the time, broadly matching IMGT annotations. In a later analysis, most CMV-associated TCR beta chains were found to appear HLA-restricted, with HLA associations seemingly driven largely by CMV exposure. In a later genetic analysis, a missense DCLRE1C variant was associated with V-gene and J-gene trimming of TCR beta chains, and the association was replicated in an independent cohort. Only TCR beta chains were sequenced in this cohort, and the absence of alpha or paired-chain data limited detectable features. In a later analysis, TCR association rates were found to vary across HLA loci, with the most associated TCRs seen for DRB1 alleles and the fewest for HLA-C alleles. Assigning TCR associations to individual alleles was difficult when HLA alleles, especially DR and DQ, strongly co-occurred. Roughly uniform sequencing depth across donors was assumed in presence/absence analyses, although this assumption may not hold. The authors suggested that the approach could potentially be generalized to other disease states and immunological phenotypes.

This clone was seen a single time. The antigen it recognizes is unknown. Base-call qualities are not available, and no considerably larger clone is one nucleotide away. The cohort consisted of more than 650 healthy bone marrow donors. All cohort members were sampled while nominally healthy, although unrecorded immune exposures were likely present. The donor tested CMV seropositive and was one of the 289 seropositive cohort members. Every donor gave a peripheral blood sample, and the peripheral blood mononuclear cells from that sample were used for TCR beta sequencing. The Qiagen DNeasy Blood Extraction Kit was used to extract genomic DNA from the blood cell samples. The CDR3 starts with the cysteine, ends with the phenylalanine, and has 14 residues. Only CDR3 DNA remains: 42 bases, in frame from the first base. Reading the germline V gene gives CDR1 SNHLY and CDR2 FYNNEI. V gives up 8 bases and J gives up 3 bases, and the segment between their germline ends measures 13 bases.

Libraries were made using the immunoSEQ multiplex PCR assay. For the multiplex PCR, a mixture combining 60 forward primers for TCR Vbeta segments and 13 reverse primers for TCR Jbeta segments was used. Amplification of the CDR3 region of rearranged TCR beta genes was performed with a multiplex PCR assay on genomic DNA. Amplified TCR beta libraries were sequenced as 87-base-pair reads on the Illumina HiSeq System. In the source study's methods: In a later analysis, tens of millions of unique TCR beta chains were counted across the approximately 640 repertoires, and roughly 10 million of these chains were shared by at least two donors. To remove PCR and sequencing errors, raw reads were error-corrected and collapsed into unique sequences using a nearest-neighbor algorithm that merged closely related sequences. Alignment of CDR3 sequences to IMGT reference sequences was used to assign V, D and J gene segments. For a sequence to be retained, at least a six-nucleotide match to both a V gene segment and a J gene segment was required. A rearrangement counted as productive if the CDR3 had no stop codons and remained in frame with V and J, and every other rearrangement counted as non-productive. CDR3 was defined according to IMGT convention as the region running from the second conserved V-encoded cysteine to the conserved J-encoded phenylalanine. The earlier analysis of about 570 of the donors excluded any sequence lacking an unambiguous match to a single V gene segment. An earlier analysis of almost 600 of the donors classified V segments as functional when productive rearrangements were above 56.7% and as segregating when the standard deviation between donors was above 5%. To diagnose cytomegalovirus status from the catalog of TCR beta chain sequences, a statistical classification framework was built. In a later analysis, TCR nucleotide sequences were compared against IMGT/GENE-DB human TR gene sequences so that V and J genes could be assigned. In a later analysis, CDR3 sequences and most-parsimonious VDJ recombination scenarios were assigned using the TCRdist pipeline. In a later analysis, each TCR beta chain was defined by its CDR3 amino acid sequence together with its V-gene family, and reads lacking a unique V-gene family were excluded. A later analysis removed over 500 highly shared, low-generation-probability nucleotide sequences to deal with suspected cross-contamination and a sequencing artifact. A later analysis calculated a clonal expansion index for each public chain from normalized within-repertoire ranks of inferred template counts. Generation probabilities in a later analysis came from a VDJ recombination model fitted to out-of-frame rearrangements, and those results were checked against IGoR. In a later analysis, hypergeometric tests were used to score TCR-TCR, TCR-HLA and TCR-CMV co-occurrence, with a repertoire-size bias correction applied to TCR pairs. False discovery rates were estimated in a later analysis by permuting HLA or CMV assignments 20 times. In a later analysis, co-occurring TCRs were grouped with DBSCAN, and TCRdist sequence similarity was added when clustering was performed within HLA-allele-positive subsets. For co-occurrence clustering, repertoires with fewer than 30,000 or more than 120,000 public chains were excluded, along with about five repertoires with anomalous nucleotide sharing. The clones in this table, taken by TCRdb from immuneACCESS, are in-frame only. Not every clone is retained; where verified, under half of the shortfall comes from an unresolved V gene, and the cause of the rest is unknown. D and trimming were read from the DNA, whereas the V and J calls and clone size are those reported in that table. Present in this sample are fewer than 250,000 clones, 70% to 75% of which were seen just once. The ten biggest clones cover about 5% of the sample.

The chain uses TRBV2 and TRBJ1-4; the D gene identity is not certain. The sample comprised PBMCs. The receptor was derived from a man younger than 45 in good health and CMV-seropositive. The CDR3: CASVVRSPNEKLFF. The DNA is TGTGCCAGCGTTGTAAGGAGCCCTAATGAAAAACTGTTTTTT.